Listed here is a single TCR beta chain. The data belong to a study of blood T cell repertoires in COVID-19. Whole-study context: Material from acute and convalescent COVID-19 was sourced from the United States, Italy and Spain.

Original analysis: Amplifying reference gene primers gave estimates of nucleated cell counts. The protocol was immunoSEQ multiplex PCR, while the TCRdb copy is restricted to in-frame clones and leaves out a portion. V and J calls and clone size come straight from that table; D and trimming were deduced from the DNA. Of roughly 330,000 clones listed, more than 75% are singletons. Per germline, CDR1 SGHRS and CDR2 YFSETQ. Deletions cut 4 bases from V and 3 bases from J, with 5 bases between. This CDR3 is built from 11 residues. Those enrolled, adults aged about 18 to 89 years, came from 24 US areas. Participants reported their clinical history, and cohort assignment relied on those reports.

The chain couples TRBV5-1 to TRBJ2-7; TRBD2 is a possible D gene (5 bases). Sequenced material: PBMCs or T cells enriched from blood (not recorded which). The sequence was collected from a woman in her twenties or thirties who had recovered from COVID-19. The CDR3 DNA reads as TGCGCCAGCAGCGAGGGCTACGAGCAGTACTTC. Encoded protein: CASSEGYEQYF.